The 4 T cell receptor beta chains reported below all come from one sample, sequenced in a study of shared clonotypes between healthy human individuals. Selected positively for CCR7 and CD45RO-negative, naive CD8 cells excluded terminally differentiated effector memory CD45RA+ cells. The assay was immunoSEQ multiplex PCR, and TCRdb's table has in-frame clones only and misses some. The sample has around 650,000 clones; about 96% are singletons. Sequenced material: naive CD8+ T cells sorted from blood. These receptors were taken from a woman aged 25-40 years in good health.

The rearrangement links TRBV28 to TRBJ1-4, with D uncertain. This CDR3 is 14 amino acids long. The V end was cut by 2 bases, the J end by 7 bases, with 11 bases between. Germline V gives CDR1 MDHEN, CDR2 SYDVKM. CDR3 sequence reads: CASSLAGLGEKLFF. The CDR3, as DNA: TGTGCCAGCAGTTTAGCGGGGTTGGGTGAAAAACTGTTTTTT. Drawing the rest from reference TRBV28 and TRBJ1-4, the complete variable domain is DVKVTQSSRYLVKRTGEKVFLECVQDMDHENMFWYRQDPGLGLRLIYFSYDVKMKEKGDIPEGYSVSREKKERFSLILESASTNQTSMYLCASSLAGLGEKLFFGSGTQLSVL.

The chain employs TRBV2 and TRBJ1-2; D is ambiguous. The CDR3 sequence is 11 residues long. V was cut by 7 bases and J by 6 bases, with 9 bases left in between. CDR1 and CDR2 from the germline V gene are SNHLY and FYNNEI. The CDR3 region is CASTPGDGYTF. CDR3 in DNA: TGTGCCAGCACCCCGGGAGATGGCTACACCTTC.

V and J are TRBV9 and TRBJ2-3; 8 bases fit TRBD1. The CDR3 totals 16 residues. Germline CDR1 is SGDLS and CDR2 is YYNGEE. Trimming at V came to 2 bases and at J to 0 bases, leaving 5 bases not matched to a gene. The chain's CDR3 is CASSVQGATSTDTQYF. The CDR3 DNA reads TGTGCCAGCAGCGTCCAGGGGGCGACTAGCACAGATACGCAGTATTTT.

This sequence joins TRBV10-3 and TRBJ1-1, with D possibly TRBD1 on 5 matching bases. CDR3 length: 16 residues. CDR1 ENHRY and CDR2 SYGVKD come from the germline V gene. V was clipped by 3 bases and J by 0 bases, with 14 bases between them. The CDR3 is CAISDTPDSLNTEAFF. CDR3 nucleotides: TGTGCCATCAGTGACACTCCAGACAGTTTGAACACTGAAGCTTTCTTT.